One and the same sample provided the 21 T cell receptor beta chains below, sequenced in a study of regulatory T cells in long-lasting Graves disease. Time point given: persistent/refractory GD, antithyroid drugs over 5 years with positive TRAb. Researchers made the TCR library from RNA that was extracted from PBMCs. Arm-PCR of CDR3 regions and iRepertoire HTBI primers were the basis on which TCR beta libraries were built. TCRdb redid the calling of the multiplex PCR reads with MiXCR, one entry per CDR3 protein. The sample contains 350,000 to 500,000 distinct CDR3 sequences, approximately 22% of which appear only once. The specimen comprised peripheral blood mononuclear cells (PBMCs), sampled when the disease was refractory, from a patient treated with antithyroid drugs. The origin of the receptors is a female donor with Graves disease.

Many counts were recorded for this clonotype. V gene TRBV12-3 or TRBV12-4 combines with J gene TRBJ1-1, with D perhaps TRBD1 (5 bases). V was pared by 4 bases and J by 1 base, with 19 bases between. The CDR3 is 17 amino acids. CDR3 sequence: CASSYRTNLRQNTEAFF. Here the CDR3 DNA reads TGTGCCAGCAGTTACCGGACAAACCTCCGCCAGAACACTGAAGCTTTCTTT.

This clonotype was counted ten times or more. The rearrangement joins TRBV2 to TRBJ2-7, with a weak D call TRBD1 (5 bases). The ends were cut back, 3 bases at V and 6 bases at J, with 12 bases in the middle. Per the germline V gene, CDR1 is SNHLY and CDR2 is FYNNEI. The CDR3 loop spans 13 amino acids. CDR3 sequence reads: CASSDPDISEQYF. The CDR3, as DNA: TGTGCCAGCAGTGATCCGGACATAAGCGAGCAGTACTTC.

The chain recombines TRBV5-8 with TRBJ1-1; 9 bases are a match to TRBD1. The junction had 8 bases not matched to a gene; V was cut back by 4 bases and J by 4 bases. Germline values: CDR1 SGHTS, CDR2 YDEGEE. The CDR3 is 15 residues long. CDR3 DNA: TGTGCCAGCAGCCGACGGACAGGGGCGAGCACTGAAGCTTTCTTT. It is translated as CASSRRTGASTEAFF.

This clonotype was found many times. The chain couples TRBV2 to TRBJ1-5; D not resolved. The CDR3 consists of 15 residues. Germline lookup yields CDR1 SNHLY and CDR2 FYNNEI. Trimming cost V 7 bases and J 0 bases, with 13 bases left between them. The DNA of the CDR3 is TGTGCCAGCAATCAACTGGGCGATAGCAATCAGCCCCAGCATTTT. Its translation is CASNQLGDSNQPQHF.

Notes on this clonotype: The junction departs from germline at one end; a sequencing error may be responsible. This rearrangement joins TRBV6-4 to TRBJ2-1; D remains ambiguous. The V gene's germline CDR1 is MRHNA and CDR2 SNTAGT. This CDR3 spans 10 amino acids. Here the CDR3 DNA reads TGTGCCATCCTCTGCAATGAGCAGCTCTTC. Its translation: CAILCNEQLF.

This clonotype turned up a few times. This chain joins TRBV7-2 and TRBJ2-6, with TRBD2 as a possible D gene (6 bases). CDR1 is SGHTA and CDR2 is FQGNSA in the germline V gene. V was cut by 6 bases and J by 3 bases, with 9 bases left in between. The CDR3 is 14 residues long. CDR3 DNA sequence: TGTGCCAGCAGTCGGGGAGGTGGGGCCAACGTCCTGACTTTC. Translation: CASSRGGGANVLTF. The variable domain in full, with the rest retrieved from reference TRBV7-2 and TRBJ2-6, is GAGVSQSPSNKVTEKGKDVELRCDPISGHTALYWYRQSLGQGLEFLIYFQGNSAPDKSGLPSDRFSAERTGGSVSTLTIQRTQQEDSAVYLCASSRGGGANVLTFGAGSRLTVL.

The chain joins TRBV20-1 to TRBJ1-3; D gene unclear. CDR3 length equals 14 residues. V shed 0 bases and J shed 0 bases, with 6 bases lying between them. Germline loops: CDR1 DFQATT, CDR2 SNEGSKA (reference sequence). CDR3 amino acids: CSARDRYSGNTIYF. In DNA, the CDR3 is TGCAGTGCTAGAGACAGATACTCTGGAAACACCATATATTTT.

This clonotype has at least ten counts. The gene calls are TRBV2 and TRBJ1-5, with 10 bases that match TRBD1. V was pared by 6 bases and J by 3 bases, with 5 bases of the junction left unmatched. The CDR3 is 15 residues long. Germline V gene data show CDR1 as SNHLY and CDR2 as FYNNEI. The CDR3 coding sequence is TGTGCCAGCAGAACCGGGACAGGGGCCAATCAGCCCCAGCATTTT. Amino acids: CASRTGTGANQPQHF.

This clonotype was counted many times. The V gene is TRBV12-3 or TRBV12-4, the J gene TRBJ2-2; D gene unclear. This CDR3 is built from 15 residues. V lost 2 bases and J lost 1, with 8 bases in between. This CDR3 is CASSLWAMNTGELFF. CDR3 nucleotide sequence: TGTGCCAGCAGTTTATGGGCCATGAACACCGGGGAGCTGTTTTTT.

This clonotype was picked up a small number of times. The CDR3 here is CASTPGGGGSSPLHF. In DNA, the CDR3 is TGTGCCAGCACCCCAGGGGGCGGCGGGAGTTCACCCCTCCACTTT. The genes are TRBV7-8 and TRBJ1-6; 8 bases align to TRBD1. The V gene end was trimmed by 7 bases and the J gene end by 9 bases; junction bases not matched to a gene: 11. The CDR3 loop spans 15 amino acids. The germline gives CDR1 SGHVS, CDR2 FQNEAQ.

This clonotype was detected many times. This chain connects TRBV2 to TRBJ1-5; TRBD1 matches at 7 bases. With V trimmed by 8 bases and J by 3 bases, 16 bases remained unmatched. This CDR3 has 17 amino acids. CDR1 SNHLY and CDR2 FYNNEI come from the germline V gene. This CDR3 is CASGGLGSGTVNQPQHF. The DNA for the CDR3 is TGTGCCAGCGGCGGCCTAGGGTCCGGGACAGTCAATCAGCCCCAGCATTTT.

The J gene is TRBJ2-3, the V gene TRBV28; D possibly matches TRBD1 or TRBD2 (6 bases each). There are 14 residues in the CDR3. CDR1 is MDHEN, CDR2 SYDVKM, per germline. V was clipped by 11 bases and J by 1 base, with 16 bases between them. The CDR3 loop reads CALGRRGGTDTQYF. In DNA form, the CDR3 reads TGTGCCCTTGGGCGGAGGGGGGGCACAGATACGCAGTATTTT.

This clonotype was detected many times. This chain uses TRBV24-1 with TRBJ1-1, with 8 bases that match TRBD1. CDR1 is KGHDR and CDR2 is SFDVKD in the germline V gene. The CDR3 is 13 amino acids. The V gene end was trimmed by 0 bases and the J gene end by 10 bases; junction bases not matched to a gene: 3. In DNA, the CDR3 is TGTGCCACCAGTGATTTGGCAGGGGGCTCAGCTTTCTTT. Protein product: CATSDLAGGSAFF.

The V and J genes are TRBV9 and TRBJ2-5, with TRBD2 matching over 8 bases. Germline CDR1 is SGDLS and CDR2 is YYNGEE. The CDR3 extends over 15 amino acids. V trimming: 4 bases; J trimming: 7 bases; junction bases outside the gene matches: 12. The CDR3 protein is CASSPSLAAPGTQYF. The CDR3 bases are TGTGCCAGCAGCCCGTCACTAGCGGCACCCGGGACCCAGTACTTC.

This clonotype was recorded at least ten times. The chain joins TRBV28 to TRBJ1-2, with unresolved D. The V end was cut by 8 bases, the J end by 4 bases, with 8 bases between. CDR1 is MDHEN and CDR2 is SYDVKM in the germline V gene. The CDR3 contains 11 residues. The CDR3 region is CASQAAYGYTF. CDR3 nucleotides: TGTGCCAGCCAGGCTGCCTATGGCTACACCTTC.

J is TRBJ2-1 and V is TRBV6-5, with 12 bases matching TRBD2. The CDR3 length is 18 residues. Germline trimming cut 4 bases from V and 0 bases from J; bases unmatched to any gene: 7. In germline, CDR1 is MNHEY, CDR2 SVGAGI. This CDR3 reads CASSFHTSGRPSYNEQFF. CDR3 sequence (DNA): TGTGCCAGCAGTTTCCATACTAGCGGGAGGCCCTCCTACAATGAGCAGTTCTTC.

This clonotype turned up a few times. The CDR3 DNA follows: TGTGCCAGCAAGGGAGGCGACCCTGGAAACACCATATATTTT. Amino acids: CASKGGDPGNTIYF. V is TRBV6-1 and J is TRBJ1-3; D remains unclear. CDR3 length: 14 residues. Trimming removed 7 bases from V and 2 bases from J, with 12 bases in between. The germline gives CDR1 MNHNS, CDR2 SASEGT.

The genes are TRBV13 and TRBJ2-3; D ambiguous. This CDR3 has 12 amino acids. V gave up 5 bases and J gave up 6 bases, with 9 bases separating them. Germline V gene lookup returns CDR1 PRHDT and CDR2 FYEKMQ (reference sequence). The CDR3 coding sequence is TGTGCCAGCAGCCCCCCTCTGGATACGCAGTATTTT. Amino acid sequence: CASSPPLDTQYF.

Points on this clonotype: This may stem from a read error, because a much larger clone lies one nucleotide away. The chain is built from TRBV28 and TRBJ2-7; the match to TRBD2 covers 9 bases. The ends lost 7 bases at V and 2 bases at J; junction bases unmatched: 18. This CDR3 comprises 18 residues. Germline CDR1 reads MDHEN; CDR2 reads SYDVKM. CDR3 coding DNA: TGTGCCAGCAAAAGGGATGGGACTAGCTCCCTTATGACCTACGAGCAGTACTTC. Protein: CASKRDGTSSLMTYEQYF. Filled out from reference TRBV28 and TRBJ2-7, the complete variable domain reads DVKVTQSSRYLVKRTGEKVFLECVQDMDHENMFWYRQDPGLGLRLIYFSYDVKMKEKGDIPEGYSVSREKKERFSLILESASTNQTSMYLCASKRDGTSSLMTYEQYFGPGTRLTVT.

The CDR3 protein is CSANNGPGNEQYF. CDR3 in DNA: TGCAGTGCTAACAACGGGCCGGGCAACGAGCAGTACTTC. The chain employs TRBV20-1 and TRBJ2-7; D gene uncertain. Germline values: CDR1 DFQATT, CDR2 SNEGSKA (reference sequence). Trimming shortened V by 4 bases and J by 5 bases, and 15 bases separated the two germline ends. This CDR3 contains 13 residues.

This clonotype came up many times. The chain employs TRBV11-2 and TRBJ1-1, with D uncertain. The CDR3 has 14 residues. Between the trimmed V and J ends, which lost 3 bases and 1 base, there was a span of 9 bases. CDR1 is SGHAT and CDR2 is FQNNGV in the germline V gene. The CDR3 nucleotides read TGTGCCAGCAGCTTTGGCAGGAAGAACACTGAAGCTTTCTTT. Residues: CASSFGRKNTEAFF.